These T cell receptor beta chains were read from a single sample in a study of immune heterogeneity within non-small cell lung tumors. TCRdb fed the multiplex PCR reads into MiXCR, producing one record per CDR3 protein. The sample gives 1,500 to 2,500 distinct CDR3 sequences, about 31% of which show up once; about 30% is in the top ten. The sequenced sample consisted of lung tumor tissue. Receptors were obtained from a man in his sixties with non-small cell lung cancer. Each CDR3 is given with its conserved first and last residue. D genes are given only for firm matches. Part of the rows lack a size; the others show once, few, many or a class for expanded clones.

17 TRBJ2-4 . TRBD2 TRBV11-2 TGTGCCAGCAGCTTATTCGGGGGGACCTTAGCCAAAAACATTCAGTACTTC CASSLFGGTLAKNIQYF
16 TRBJ2-1 few TRBD2 TRBV14 TGTGCCAGCAGCCAAGGGTTCGGGAGGATATACAATGAGCAGTTCTTC CASSQGFGRIYNEQFF
15 TRBJ2-2 . TRBD2 TRBV18 TGTGCCAGCTCACCAGGACTAGGGGATGCCGGGGAGCTGTTTTTT CASSPGLGDAGELFF
15 TRBJ2-7 once TRBD2 TRBV7-2 TGTGCCAGCAATTGGACTAGCGGGAGGTTCTACGAGCAGTACTTC CASNWTSGRFYEQYF
15 TRBJ2-3 medium-sized . TRBV20-1 TGCAGTGCTAGAGATGAAGACAGCCCCACAGATACGCAGTATTTT CSARDEDSPTDTQYF
15 TRBJ1-1 . TRBD1 TRBV18 TGTGCCAGCTCAAACCCCAGGGGGCTCTACACTGAAGCTTTCTTT CASSNPRGLYTEAFF
12 TRBJ2-7 medium-sized . TRBV6-1 TGTGCCAGCAGTCGGCGGGCGGCCGAGCAGTACTTC CASSRRAAEQYF
17 TRBJ2-1 few TRBD1 TRBV6-4 TGTGCCAGCAGTCAGAATGGACAGGGTCCAATTAACAATGAGCAGTTCTTC CASSQNGQGPINNEQFF
14 TRBJ1-1 few . TRBV3-1 TGTGCCAGCAGCCTAAGACATGGCGACACTGAAGCTTTCTTT CASSLRHGDTEAFF
14 TRBJ2-2 . TRBD2 TRBV6-4 TGTGCCAGCAGCAAACTAGCGGGAGCCGGGGAGCTGTTTTTT CASSKLAGAGELFF
14 TRBJ1-4 . TRBD1 TRBV4-2 TGTGCCAGCAGCCAAATGGGACAGGTGGAAAAACTGTTTTTT CASSQMGQVEKLFF
15 TRBJ1-1 few . TRBV25-1 TGTGCCAGCAGTGATGCCTTAATAGGTGGAACTGAAGCTTTCTTT CASSDALIGGTEAFF
16 TRBJ2-1 . . TRBV27 TGTGCCAGCAGTTCCTATGGAGTCAGCTCCTACAATGAGCAGTTCTTC CASSSYGVSSYNEQFF
17 TRBJ1-1 . TRBD1 TRBV12-5 TGTGCTAGTGGTTTGAAACCACCGGGACAGGAGCTGACTGAAGCTTTCTTT CASGLKPPGQELTEAFF
14 TRBJ1-1 medium-sized . TRBV28 TGTGCCAGCACCAGGGGAGCCTGGGGCACTGAAGCTTTCTTT CASTRGAWGTEAFF
12 TRBJ2-1 . . TRBV18 TGTGCCAGCTCACCAGACGGCAATGAGCAGTTCTTC CASSPDGNEQFF